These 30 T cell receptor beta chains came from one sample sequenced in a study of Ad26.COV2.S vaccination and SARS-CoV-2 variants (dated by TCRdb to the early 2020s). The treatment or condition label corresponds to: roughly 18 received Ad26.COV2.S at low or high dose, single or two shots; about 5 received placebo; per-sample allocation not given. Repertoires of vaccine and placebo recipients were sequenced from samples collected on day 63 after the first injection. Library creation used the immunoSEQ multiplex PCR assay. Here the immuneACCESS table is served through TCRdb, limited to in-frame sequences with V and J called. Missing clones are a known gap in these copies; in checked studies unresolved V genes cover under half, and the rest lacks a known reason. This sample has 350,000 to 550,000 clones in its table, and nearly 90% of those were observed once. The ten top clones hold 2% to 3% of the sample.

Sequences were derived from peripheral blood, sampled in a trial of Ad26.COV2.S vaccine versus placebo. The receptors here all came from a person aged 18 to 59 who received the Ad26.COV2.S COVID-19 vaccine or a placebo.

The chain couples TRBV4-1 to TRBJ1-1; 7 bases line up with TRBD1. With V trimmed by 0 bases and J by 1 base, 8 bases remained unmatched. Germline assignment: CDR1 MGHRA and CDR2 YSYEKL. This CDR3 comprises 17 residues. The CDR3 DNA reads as TGCGCCAGCAGCCAAGAAGTCCCAGGGGGGGAGAACACTGAAGCTTTCTTT. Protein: CASSQEVPGGENTEAFF.

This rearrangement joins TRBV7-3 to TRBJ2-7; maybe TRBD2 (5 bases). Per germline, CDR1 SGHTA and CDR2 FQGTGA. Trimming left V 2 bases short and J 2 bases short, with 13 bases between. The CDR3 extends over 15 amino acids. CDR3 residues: CASSLGLGGPYEQYF. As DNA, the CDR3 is TGTGCCAGCAGCTTAGGACTGGGTGGGCCCTACGAGCAGTACTTC.

Here the CDR3 reads CASSYTTGGAGELFF. The CDR3 nucleotides are TGTGCCAGCAGTTACACGACAGGGGGAGCCGGGGAGCTGTTTTTT. The V call is TRBV6-5, the J call TRBJ2-2; 9 bases agree with TRBD1. J lost 6 bases, V lost 2 bases, and 4 bases had no gene match. This CDR3 has 15 amino acids. CDR1 MNHEY and CDR2 SVGAGI come from the germline V gene.

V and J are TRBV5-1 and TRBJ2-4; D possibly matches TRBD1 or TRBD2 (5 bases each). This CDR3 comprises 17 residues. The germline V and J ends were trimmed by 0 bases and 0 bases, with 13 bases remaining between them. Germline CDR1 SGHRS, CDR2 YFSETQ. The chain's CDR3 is CASSLALGVGAKNIQYF. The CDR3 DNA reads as TGCGCCAGCAGCTTGGCCCTGGGGGTGGGAGCCAAAAACATTCAGTACTTC.

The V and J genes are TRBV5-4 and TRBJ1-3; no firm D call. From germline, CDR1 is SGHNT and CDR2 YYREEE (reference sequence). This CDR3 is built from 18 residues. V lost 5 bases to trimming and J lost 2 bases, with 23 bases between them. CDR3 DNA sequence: TGTGCCAGCAGACTTCCCACTTTACGGACTGAGGCTGGAAACACCATATATTTT. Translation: CASRLPTLRTEAGNTIYF.

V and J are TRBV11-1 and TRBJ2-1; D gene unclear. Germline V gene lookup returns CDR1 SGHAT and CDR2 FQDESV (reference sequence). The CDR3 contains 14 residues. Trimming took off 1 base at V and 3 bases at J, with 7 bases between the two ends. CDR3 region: CASSLGPFYNEQFF. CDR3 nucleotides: TGTGCCAGCAGCTTAGGACCGTTCTACAATGAGCAGTTCTTC.

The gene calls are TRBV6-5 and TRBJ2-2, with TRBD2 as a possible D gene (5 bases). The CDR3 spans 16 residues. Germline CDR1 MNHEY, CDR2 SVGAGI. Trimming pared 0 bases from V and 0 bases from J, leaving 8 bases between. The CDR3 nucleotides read TGTGCCAGCAGTTACTCGGCGGGTTCGAACACCGGGGAGCTGTTTTTT. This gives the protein CASSYSAGSNTGELFF.

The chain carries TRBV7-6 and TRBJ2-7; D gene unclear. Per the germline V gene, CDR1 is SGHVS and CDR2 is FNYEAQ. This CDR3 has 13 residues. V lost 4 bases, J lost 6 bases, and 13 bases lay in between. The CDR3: CASSWSTATEQYF. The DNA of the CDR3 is TGTGCCAGCAGCTGGAGTACCGCGACCGAGCAGTACTTC.

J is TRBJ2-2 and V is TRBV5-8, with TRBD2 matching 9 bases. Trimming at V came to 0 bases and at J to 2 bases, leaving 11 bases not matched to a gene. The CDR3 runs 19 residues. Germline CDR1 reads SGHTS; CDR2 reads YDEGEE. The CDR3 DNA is TGTGCCAGCAGCTTGGCCACGGCTAGCGGGACCTTCAACACCGGGGAGCTGTTTTTT. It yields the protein CASSLATASGTFNTGELFF.

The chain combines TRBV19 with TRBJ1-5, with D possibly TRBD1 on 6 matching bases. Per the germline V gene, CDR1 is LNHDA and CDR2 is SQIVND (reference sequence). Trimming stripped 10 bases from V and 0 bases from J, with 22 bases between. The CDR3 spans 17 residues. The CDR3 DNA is TGTGCCACCGGAGGACAGACGTGGGGGGGTAGCAATCAGCCCCAGCATTTT. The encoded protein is CATGGQTWGGSNQPQHF.

The CDR3 DNA sequence: TGCAGCCATGAGGGGGGACTCACCTACAATGAGCAGTTCTTC. Amino acid sequence: CSHEGGLTYNEQFF. This rearrangement joins TRBV29-1 to TRBJ2-1; perhaps D is TRBD1 or TRBD2 (6 bases each). CDR1 is SQVTM, CDR2 ANQGSEA, per germline. V was shortened by 8 bases and J by 2 bases, with 16 bases between the two germline ends. The CDR3 is 14 residues long.

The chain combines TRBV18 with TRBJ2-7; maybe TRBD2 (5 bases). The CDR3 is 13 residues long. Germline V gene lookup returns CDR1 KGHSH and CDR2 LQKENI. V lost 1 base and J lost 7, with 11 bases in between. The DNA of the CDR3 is TGTGCCAGCTCACCACGGACTCTACCTGAGCAGTACGTC. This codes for CASSPRTLPEQYV.

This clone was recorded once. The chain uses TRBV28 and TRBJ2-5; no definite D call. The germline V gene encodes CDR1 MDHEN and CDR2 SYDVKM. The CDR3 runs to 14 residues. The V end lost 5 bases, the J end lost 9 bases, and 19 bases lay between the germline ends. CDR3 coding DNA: TGTGCCAGCAGTCCTATATTAGCCCTCTTTCCCCAGTACTTC. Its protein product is CASSPILALFPQYF.

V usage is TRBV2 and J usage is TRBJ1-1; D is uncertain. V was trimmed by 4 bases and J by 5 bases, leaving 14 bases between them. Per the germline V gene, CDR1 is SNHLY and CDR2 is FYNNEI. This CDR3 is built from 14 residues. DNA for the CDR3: TGTGCCAGCAGTGGAGAGGGAATGGGGACTGAAGCTTTCTTT. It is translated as CASSGEGMGTEAFF.

The CDR3 DNA sequence: TGTGCCAGCAGTGAAGGGTCGACACGGGGCCAGCCCCAGCATTTT. It encodes CASSEGSTRGQPQHF. The gene calls are TRBV2 and TRBJ1-5, with a tentative D call TRBD1 (5 bases). The V and J ends lost 1 base and 7 bases respectively, with 14 bases between them. Germline values: CDR1 SNHLY, CDR2 FYNNEI. The CDR3 consists of 15 residues.

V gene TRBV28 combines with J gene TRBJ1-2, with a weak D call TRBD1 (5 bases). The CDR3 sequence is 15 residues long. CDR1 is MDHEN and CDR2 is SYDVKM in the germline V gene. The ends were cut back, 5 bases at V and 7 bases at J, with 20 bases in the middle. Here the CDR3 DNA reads TGTGCCAGCAGTGCGAGGGGATCCATTTTAGGTGGCTACACCTTC. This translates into CASSARGSILGGYTF.

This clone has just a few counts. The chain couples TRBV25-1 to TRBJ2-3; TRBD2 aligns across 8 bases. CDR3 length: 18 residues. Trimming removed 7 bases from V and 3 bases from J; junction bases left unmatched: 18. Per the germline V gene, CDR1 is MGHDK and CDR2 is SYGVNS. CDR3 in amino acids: CASTPKWERAGATDTQYF. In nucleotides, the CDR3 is TGTGCCAGCACCCCGAAGTGGGAACGAGCGGGAGCAACAGATACGCAGTATTTT.

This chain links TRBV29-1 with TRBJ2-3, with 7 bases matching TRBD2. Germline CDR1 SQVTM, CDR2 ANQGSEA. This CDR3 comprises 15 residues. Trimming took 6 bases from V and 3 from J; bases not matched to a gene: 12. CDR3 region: CSVRRLAETTDTQYF. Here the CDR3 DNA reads TGCAGCGTCCGAAGACTAGCCGAGACAACAGATACGCAGTATTTT.

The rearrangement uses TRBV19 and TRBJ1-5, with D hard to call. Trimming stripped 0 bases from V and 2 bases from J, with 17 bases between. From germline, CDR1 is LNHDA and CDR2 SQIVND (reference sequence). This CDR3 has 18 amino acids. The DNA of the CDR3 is TGTGCCAGTAGTATAGAAAGGCGGGAAGGGTGGGGCAATCAGCCCCAGCATTTT. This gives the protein CASSIERREGWGNQPQHF.

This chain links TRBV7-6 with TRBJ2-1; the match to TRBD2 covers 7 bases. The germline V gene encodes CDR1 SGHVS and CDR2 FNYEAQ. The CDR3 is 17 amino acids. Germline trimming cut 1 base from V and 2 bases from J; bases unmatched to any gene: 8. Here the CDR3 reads CASSLVAERDTYNEQFF. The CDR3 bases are TGTGCCAGCAGCTTAGTAGCGGAGCGGGATACCTACAATGAGCAGTTCTTC.

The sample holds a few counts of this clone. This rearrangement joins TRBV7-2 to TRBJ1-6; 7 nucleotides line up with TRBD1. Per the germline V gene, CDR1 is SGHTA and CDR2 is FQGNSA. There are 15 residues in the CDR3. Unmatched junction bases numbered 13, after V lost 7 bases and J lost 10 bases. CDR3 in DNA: TGTGCCAGCACCGCGGGGGAGGGGGCAGGGTCACCCCTCCACTTT. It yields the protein CASTAGEGAGSPLHF. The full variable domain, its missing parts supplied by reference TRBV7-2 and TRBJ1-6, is GAGVSQSPSNKVTEKGKDVELRCDPISGHTALYWYRQSLGQGLEFLIYFQGNSAPDKSGLPSDRFSAERTGGSVSTLTIQRTQQEDSAVYLCASTAGEGAGSPLHFGNGTRLTVT.

The chain's CDR3 is CASSQGRRALRTGELFF. DNA for the CDR3: TGTGCCAGCAGCCAAGGGCGACGCGCCCTAAGGACCGGGGAGCTGTTTTTT. The chain is built from TRBV14 and TRBJ2-2; D uncertain. The CDR3 sequence is 17 residues long. The germline CDR1 and CDR2 sequences are SGHDN and FVKESK. With 1 base removed from V and 5 bases from J, the gap between germline ends came to 17 bases.

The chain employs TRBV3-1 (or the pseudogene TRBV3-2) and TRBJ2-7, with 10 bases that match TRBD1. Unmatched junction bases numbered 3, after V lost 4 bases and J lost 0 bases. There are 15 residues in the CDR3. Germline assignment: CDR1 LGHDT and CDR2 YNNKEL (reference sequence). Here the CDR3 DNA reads TGTGCCAGCAGCCGTCGGACAGGGGGCTCCTACGAGCAGTACTTC. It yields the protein CASSRRTGGSYEQYF.

The CDR3 loop is CASSSPEWARDPYEQYF. In nucleotides, the CDR3 is TGTGCCAGCAGCTCCCCGGAGTGGGCGAGGGACCCCTACGAGCAGTACTTC. The V gene is TRBV7-2, the J gene TRBJ2-7; D tentatively reads TRBD1 or TRBD2 (5 bases each). The germline gives CDR1 SGHTA, CDR2 FQGNSA. This CDR3 comprises 17 residues. V lost 4 bases to trimming and J lost 2 bases, with 21 bases between them.

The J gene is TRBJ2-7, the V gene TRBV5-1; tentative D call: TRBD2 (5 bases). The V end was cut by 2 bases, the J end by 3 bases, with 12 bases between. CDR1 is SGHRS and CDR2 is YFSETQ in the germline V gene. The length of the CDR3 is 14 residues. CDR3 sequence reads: CASSFRDSDYEQYF. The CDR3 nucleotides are TGCGCCAGCAGCTTCCGGGATTCCGACTACGAGCAGTACTTC.

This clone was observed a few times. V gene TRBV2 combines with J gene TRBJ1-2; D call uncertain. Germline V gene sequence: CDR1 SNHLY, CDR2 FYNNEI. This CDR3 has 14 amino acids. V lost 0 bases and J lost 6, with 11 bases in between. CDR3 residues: CASSEAAAHDGYTF. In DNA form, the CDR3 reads TGTGCCAGCAGTGAAGCCGCAGCGCACGATGGCTACACCTTC.

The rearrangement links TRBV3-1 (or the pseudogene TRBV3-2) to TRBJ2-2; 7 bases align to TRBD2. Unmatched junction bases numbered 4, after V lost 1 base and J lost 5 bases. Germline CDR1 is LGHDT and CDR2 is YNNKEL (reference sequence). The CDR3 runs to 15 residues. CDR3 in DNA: TGTGCCAGCAGCCAAGTGGGAGGGTTTACCGGGGAGCTGTTTTTT. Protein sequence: CASSQVGGFTGELFF.

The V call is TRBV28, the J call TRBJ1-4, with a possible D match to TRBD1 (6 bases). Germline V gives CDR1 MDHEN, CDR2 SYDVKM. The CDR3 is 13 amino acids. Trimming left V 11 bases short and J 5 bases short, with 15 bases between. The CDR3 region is CAGKGHLNEKLFF. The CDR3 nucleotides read TGTGCCGGAAAGGGACACCTAAATGAAAAACTGTTTTTT. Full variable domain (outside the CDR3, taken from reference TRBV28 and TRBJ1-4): DVKVTQSSRYLVKRTGEKVFLECVQDMDHENMFWYRQDPGLGLRLIYFSYDVKMKEKGDIPEGYSVSREKKERFSLILESASTNQTSMYLCAGKGHLNEKLFFGSGTQLSVL.

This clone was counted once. The CDR3 sequence: CASSLGSLYEQYV. The CDR3 coding sequence is TGTGCCAGCAGCTTGGGCAGTCTCTACGAGCAGTACGTC. The chain has TRBV11-3 and TRBJ2-7; D is unresolved. CDR3 size: 13 residues. Germline V gene data show CDR1 as SGHNT and CDR2 as YENEEA. Trimming removed 3 bases at V and 3 bases at J, with 9 bases between.

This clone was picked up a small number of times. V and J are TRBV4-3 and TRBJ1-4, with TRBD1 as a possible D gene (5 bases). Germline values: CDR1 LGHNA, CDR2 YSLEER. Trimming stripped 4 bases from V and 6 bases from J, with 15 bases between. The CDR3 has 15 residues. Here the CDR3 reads CASSPAYRSDEKLFF. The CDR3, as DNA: TGCGCCAGCAGCCCCGCCTACAGGTCGGATGAAAAACTGTTTTTT.